The next 11 T cell receptor beta chains were all read from a single sample in a study of Tregs in tolerant kidney transplant recipients. Assay: immunoSEQ multiplex PCR; the TCRdb copy retains only in-frame clones and omits some. The top ten clones hold 0.46% of a sample with about 100,000 clones, roughly 93% of them seen once. Specimen: CD4+ T cells from blood, collected before the transplant. These receptor sequences come from a human donor who received a combined kidney and bone marrow transplant.

This clone occurred a few times. Written as DNA, the CDR3 is TGTGCCAGCAGTCATAAGGGACTAGCGGCGTACGAGCAGTACTTC. As protein: CASSHKGLAAYEQYF. The chain links TRBV7-2 to TRBJ2-7, with TRBD2 identical over 11 bases. Looked up from germline, CDR1 is SGHTA and CDR2 is FQGNSA. V lost 6 bases to trimming and J lost 4 bases; unmatched junction nucleotides: 8. The CDR3 consists of 15 residues.

As regards this clone: One end of the junction does not line up with germline, which may come from a read error. The chain combines TRBV5-1 with TRBJ1-2; D is perhaps TRBD1 (6 bases). This CDR3 is 15 amino acids long. The germline gives CDR1 SGHRS, CDR2 YFSETQ. CDR3 bases: TGCGCCGGCAGTGAGTCGGGAGGGGACACTTATGGCTACACCTTC. Translated: CAGSESGGDTYGYTF.

The chain uses TRBV7-2 and TRBJ2-7; 7 nucleotides match TRBD2. Germline V lookup: CDR1 SGHTA, CDR2 FQGNSA. Germline trimming cut 1 base from V and 6 bases from J; bases unmatched to any gene: 3. CDR3 length: 13 residues. In nucleotides, the CDR3 is TGTGCCAGCAGCTTAGGAACGGGGGGCGAGCAGTACTTC. Its translation is CASSLGTGGEQYF.

V and J are TRBV5-5 and TRBJ2-7; tentatively, D is TRBD2 (7 bases). The germline gives CDR1 SGHKS, CDR2 YYEKEE (reference sequence). CDR3 length: 17 residues. V lost 0 bases and J lost 1, with 17 bases in between. This CDR3 is CASSLGYGGGLSYEQYF. As DNA, the CDR3 is TGTGCCAGCAGCTTGGGTTATGGCGGGGGCCTTTCCTACGAGCAGTACTTC.

This sequence joins TRBV5-1 and TRBJ2-7; 8 bases fit TRBD2. The length of the CDR3 is 18 residues. V trimming: 0 bases; J trimming: 2 bases; junction bases outside the gene matches: 13. Per germline, CDR1 SGHRS and CDR2 YFSETQ. The CDR3 reads CASSLGGPIAGIPYEQYF. The CDR3 DNA is TGCGCCAGCAGCTTGGGGGGCCCTATAGCGGGGATCCCCTACGAGCAGTACTTC.

The chain employs TRBV11-2 and TRBJ2-1; TRBD2 might be the D (6 bases). From germline, CDR1 is SGHAT and CDR2 FQNNGV. This CDR3 is built from 14 residues. Trimming removed 2 bases from V and 5 bases from J, with 10 bases in between. The CDR3 spells CASSLRTGDNEQFF. CDR3 DNA: TGTGCCAGCAGCTTAAGAACGGGAGACAATGAGCAGTTCTTC.

This chain connects TRBV7-3 to TRBJ1-5; D perhaps matches TRBD1 (6 bases). Germline lookup yields CDR1 SGHTA and CDR2 FQGTGA. Trimming removed 10 bases at V and 7 bases at J, with 17 bases between. The CDR3 has 13 amino acids. The chain's CDR3 is CANHNRARQPQHF. As DNA, the CDR3 is TGTGCCAACCATAACAGGGCGCGGCAGCCCCAGCATTTT. The entire variable domain, with the rest obtained from reference TRBV7-3 and TRBJ1-5, is as follows: GAGVSQTPSNKVTEKGKYVELRCDPISGHTALYWYRQSLGQGPEFLIYFQGTGAADDSGLPNDRFFAVRPEGSVSTLKIQRTERGDSAVYLCANHNRARQPQHFGDGTRLSIL.

This clone was recorded only once. This chain links TRBV5-1 with TRBJ1-4, with 7 bases aligning to TRBD1. CDR1 and CDR2 from the germline V gene are SGHRS and YFSETQ. The CDR3 contains 16 residues. Trimming removed 2 bases from V and 4 bases from J; junction bases left unmatched: 8. CDR3 protein: CASSLSLGQNNEKLFF. In DNA, the CDR3 is TGCGCCAGCAGCTTATCCCTGGGACAGAATAATGAAAAACTGTTTTTT.

The chain combines TRBV7-8 with TRBJ1-5; D is unresolved. V shed 4 bases and J shed 5 bases, with 15 bases lying between them. Per germline, CDR1 SGHVS and CDR2 FQNEAQ. This CDR3 region has 15 residues. The CDR3 region has the DNA TGTGCCAGCAGCTACCGGACTCGATCGGATCAGCCCCAGCATTTT. Residues: CASSYRTRSDQPQHF.

V and J are TRBV6-1 and TRBJ1-2; 8 bases map to TRBD1. Germline assignment: CDR1 MNHNS and CDR2 SASEGT. The CDR3 is 16 amino acids. The J segment lost 4 bases and the V segment lost 4 bases, leaving 11 bases of the junction unmatched. The CDR3 reads CASSVRQGKGFYGYTF. For the CDR3, the DNA is TGTGCCAGCAGTGTACGACAGGGGAAAGGGTTCTATGGCTACACCTTC.

The V gene is TRBV6-6, the J gene TRBJ1-3, with no clear D. V dropped 6 bases and J dropped 1 base, with 10 bases sitting between them. This CDR3 is built from 14 residues. Per germline, CDR1 MNHNY and CDR2 SVGAGI (reference sequence). CDR3 sequence (DNA): TGTGCCAGCAGAACAGCTACTTCTGGAAACACCATATATTTT. Translation gives CASRTATSGNTIYF.